This T cell receptor beta chain appears in the sequencing data of a study of blood T cell repertoires in COVID-19. Across the study: Samples taken during acute and convalescent COVID-19 were collected in the United States, Italy and Spain. The cDNA or gDNA used as material had been derived from T cells, B-cell-depleted T cells, or PBMCs.

As processed by the authors: Nucleated cell counts were estimated from reference gene primer amplification. Data came from immunoSEQ multiplex PCR; TCRdb stores just in-frame clones and leaves some out. The V and J calls and clone size were taken over from that table, and D and trimming were inferred from the DNA. This sample carries more than 50,000 clones, 70% to 90% of them seen once, and the ten largest clones take roughly 18%. The germline V gene has CDR1 SGHRS and CDR2 YFSETQ. V was clipped by 4 bases and J by 9 bases; unmatched bases: 11. The CDR3 sequence is 16 residues long. This chain uses TRBV5-1 with TRBJ2-1; 12 bases agree with TRBD2. The sequence derives from a human donor in a cohort sampled during active COVID-19. Sequenced: peripheral blood. Written as DNA, the CDR3 is TGCGCCAGCAGCCCGGGGACTAGCGGGTACCGGGGTGAGCAGTTCTTC. It specifies CASSPGTSGYRGEQFF.